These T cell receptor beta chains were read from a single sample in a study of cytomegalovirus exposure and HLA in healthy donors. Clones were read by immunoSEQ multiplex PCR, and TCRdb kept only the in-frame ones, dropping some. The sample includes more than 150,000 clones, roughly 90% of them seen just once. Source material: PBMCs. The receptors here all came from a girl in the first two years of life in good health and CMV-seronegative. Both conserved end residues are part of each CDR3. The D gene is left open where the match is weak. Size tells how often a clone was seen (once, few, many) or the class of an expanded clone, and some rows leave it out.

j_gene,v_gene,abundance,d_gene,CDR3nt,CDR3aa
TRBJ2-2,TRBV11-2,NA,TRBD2,TGTGCCAGCAGTCCTAGCGGGAGTGGAACCGGGGAGCTGTTTTTT,CASSPSGSGTGELFF
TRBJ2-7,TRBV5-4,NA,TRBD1,TGTGCCAGCAGCTATCCAGGGGGTTCGTACGAGCAGTACTTC,CASSYPGGSYEQYF
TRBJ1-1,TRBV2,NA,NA,TGTGCCAGCAGGAAGGAGACAGGGAACACTGAAGCTTTCTTT,CASRKETGNTEAFF
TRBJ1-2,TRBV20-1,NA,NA,TGCAGTATTCGACAGAACTATGGCTACACCTTC,CSIRQNYGYTF
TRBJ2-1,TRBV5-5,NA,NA,TGTGCCAGCAGCTCGGGTCCTGACAGTACGAGGAGGCAGTTCTTC,CASSSGPDSTRRQFF
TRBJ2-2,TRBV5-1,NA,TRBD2,TGCGCCAGCAGCTGGGGGACTAGTGATGCCGGGGAGCTGTTTTTT,CASSWGTSDAGELFF
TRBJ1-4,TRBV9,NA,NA,TGTGCCAGCAGCGCGCACGGGAGAGCCAATGAAAAACTGTTTTTT,CASSAHGRANEKLFF
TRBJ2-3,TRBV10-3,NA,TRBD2,TGTGCCATCAACTCTAAACTAGCGGGGAGCACAGATACGCAGTATTTT,CAINSKLAGSTDTQYF
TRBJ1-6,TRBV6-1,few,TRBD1,TGTGCCAGCAGTGAAACGGGGACAGTCAATTCACCCCTCCACTTT,CASSETGTVNSPLHF
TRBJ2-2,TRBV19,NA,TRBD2,TGTGCCAGTAGTACTGGGACTAGCGGGGGTCAAGCCTTGCTGTTTTTT,CASSTGTSGGQALLFF
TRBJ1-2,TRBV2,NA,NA,TGTGCCAGCAGGGACGGGGGAAGGGGCTACACCTTC,CASRDGGRGYTF
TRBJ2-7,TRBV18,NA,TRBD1,TGTGCCAGCTCACTGCGACAGGGTTCCTCCTACGAGCAGTACTTC,CASSLRQGSSYEQYF
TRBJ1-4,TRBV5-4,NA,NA,TGTGCCAGCAGCTTGGCCGGTTCTGAAAAACTGTTTTTT,CASSLAGSEKLFF
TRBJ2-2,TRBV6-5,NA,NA,TGTGCCAGCAGTCCCCAGGGTCCCGGGGAGCTGTTTTTT,CASSPQGPGELFF
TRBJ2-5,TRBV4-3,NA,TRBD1,TGCGCCAGCAGCCGGGGGACAGAAGAGACCCAGTACTTC,CASSRGTEETQYF
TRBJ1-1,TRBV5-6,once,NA,TGTGCCAGCAGCTTGGAAATCACAGGTCCTGAAGCTTTCTTT,CASSLEITGPEAFF
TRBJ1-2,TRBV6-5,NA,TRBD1,TGTGCCAGCAGTTACTCGATAGGGACAGTGCAATATGGCTACACCTTC,CASSYSIGTVQYGYTF
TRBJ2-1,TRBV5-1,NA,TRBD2,TGCGCCAGCAGCTTCACGGGACTAGCAGACCATGAGCAGTTCTTC,CASSFTGLADHEQFF
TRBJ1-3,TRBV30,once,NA,TGTGCCTGGAGTGTCGGGGATGGAAACACCATATATTTT,CAWSVGDGNTIYF
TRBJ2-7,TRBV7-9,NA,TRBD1,TGTGCCAGCAGTCCGGGACAGGGACCGTACGAGCAGTACTTC,CASSPGQGPYEQYF
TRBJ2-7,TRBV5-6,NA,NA,TGTGCCAGCAGCTCGTCACGACAGGGAGGCTACGAGCAGTACTTC,CASSSSRQGGYEQYF
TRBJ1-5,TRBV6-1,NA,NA,TGTGCCAGCAGCTTGTCGGGGGATCAGCCCCAGCATTTT,CASSLSGDQPQHF
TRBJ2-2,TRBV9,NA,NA,TGTGCCAGCAGCGTAAAAGCGGGACAAAACGCCGGGGAGCTGTTTTTT,CASSVKAGQNAGELFF
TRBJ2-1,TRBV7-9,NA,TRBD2,TGTGCCAGCAGCTTAGGGCTAGCGGGGGGCAATGAGCAGTTCTTC,CASSLGLAGGNEQFF
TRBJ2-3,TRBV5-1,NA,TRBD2,TGCGCCAGCAGCTCTCAGACTAGCGGGAGATGGAGGCGCACAGATACGCAGTATTTT,CASSSQTSGRWRRTDTQYF
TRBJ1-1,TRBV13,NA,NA,TGTGCCAGCAGCTTAGACCAGGACACTGAAGCTTTCTTT,CASSLDQDTEAFF
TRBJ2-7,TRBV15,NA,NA,TGTGCCACCAGCAGAAGCAGGAACTCCTACGAGCAGTACTTC,CATSRSRNSYEQYF
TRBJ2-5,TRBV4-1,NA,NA,TGCGCCAGCAGCCAAAGCGGGACAGGCGCGCAAGAGACCCAGTACTTC,CASSQSGTGAQETQYF
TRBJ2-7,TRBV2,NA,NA,TGTGCCACCGGGAAGCTTCCGGGGACCTACGAGCAGTACTTC,CATGKLPGTYEQYF
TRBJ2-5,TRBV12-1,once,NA,TGTGCCAGCAGCTTACGCGGGAGCGACGAGGCCCAGTACTTC,CASSLRGSDEAQYF
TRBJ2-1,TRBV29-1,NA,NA,TGCAGCGCCGATAGAACAGGGGGGAGGGACAATGAGCAGTTCTTC,CSADRTGGRDNEQFF
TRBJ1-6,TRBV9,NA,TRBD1,TGTGCCAGCAGCGCCGCAGGGGGCTTGCGTTCACCCCTCCACTTT,CASSAAGGLRSPLHF
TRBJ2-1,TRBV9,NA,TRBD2,TGTGCCAGCAGCGTTAGCGGGAGGGACAATGAGCAGTTCTTC,CASSVSGRDNEQFF
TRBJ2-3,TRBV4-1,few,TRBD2,TGCGCCAGCAGCCAATTTCCAGCGGGGGGGCCCGCAGATACGCAGTATTTT,CASSQFPAGGPADTQYF
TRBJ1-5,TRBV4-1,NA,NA,TGCGCCAGCAGCCAACGACAGGTCGTCAGTCAGCCCCAGCATTTT,CASSQRQVVSQPQHF
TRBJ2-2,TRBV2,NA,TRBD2,TGTGCCAGCAAAGTGAGCGGGAGAGGAGCCGGGGAGCTGTTTTTT,CASKVSGRGAGELFF
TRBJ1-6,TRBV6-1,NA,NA,TGTGCCAGCAGTGAAGCCGGGGCCTATAATTCACCCCTCCACTTT,CASSEAGAYNSPLHF
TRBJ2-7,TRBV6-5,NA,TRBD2,TGTGCCAGCAGGCTTAGCGGGGGGACCTACGAGCAGTACTTC,CASRLSGGTYEQYF
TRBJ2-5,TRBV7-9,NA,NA,TGTGCCAGCAGCCCCCCTCTAGGAGCGGAGACCCAGTACTTC,CASSPPLGAETQYF
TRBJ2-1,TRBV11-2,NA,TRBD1,TGTGCCAGCAGCACCGGGACAGGGACGAGGAATGAGCAGTTCTTC,CASSTGTGTRNEQFF
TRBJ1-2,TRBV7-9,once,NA,TGTGCCAGCAGCTTAATTGTCAGGGCGTCCTATGGCTACACCTTC,CASSLIVRASYGYTF
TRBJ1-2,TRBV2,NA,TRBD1,TGTGCCAGCCAAACGGACAGGGGTTGGGATGGCTACACCTTC,CASQTDRGWDGYTF